This is a list of T cell receptor beta chains from one sample in a study. TCRdb used MiXCR to reprocess the RT-PCR reads, holding one entry per CDR3 protein. Found here are about 700,000 distinct CDR3 sequences, 12% to 15% of them singletons; the top ten hold roughly 3.9%. Sequencing used memory CD4+ T cells from blood. The origin of the receptors is a female donor in good health, serving as a healthy control. Both conserved end residues are part of each CDR3. Fields, in order: CDR3 protein, CDR3 DNA, clone size, D gene, J gene, V gene. The D gene is left open where the match is weak. Clone sizes are given selectively: once, few, many, or a class where the clone is expanded.

CASSYSTGGYEQYF TGTGCCAGCAGTTACTCAACGGGAGGGTACGAGCAGTACTTC many TRBD2 TRBJ2-7 TRBV6-5
CASTRERGYNEQFF TGCGCCAGCACCCGGGAAAGGGGATACAATGAGCAGTTCTTC NA NA TRBJ2-1 TRBV5-1
CASRPGGTGELFF TGTGCCAGCAGGCCTGGGGGCACCGGGGAGCTGTTTTTT many NA TRBJ2-2 TRBV5-4
CASSRTGTLSYNEQFF TGCGCCAGCAGTAGGACCGGGACCCTCTCCTACAATGAGCAGTTCTTC NA NA TRBJ2-1 TRBV5-1
CASSLMTSALLNEQFF TGTGCCAGCAGCCTGATGACTAGCGCCCTTTTAAATGAGCAGTTCTTC NA TRBD2 TRBJ2-1 TRBV11-2
CASKRTNTGELFF TGTGCCAGCAAGCGAACGAACACCGGGGAGCTGTTTTTT many NA TRBJ2-2 TRBV12-3/TRBV12-4
CASSPSGENEQYF TGTGCCAGCAGCCCCTCCGGGGAGAACGAGCAGTACTTC NA NA TRBJ2-7 TRBV3-1
CSASRQGIEQFF TGCAGCGCTTCCCGACAGGGTATTGAGCAGTTCTTC many TRBD1 TRBJ2-1 TRBV29-1
CASTPNPGQGMAGNEQFF TGTGCCAGCACCCCTAATCCGGGACAGGGAATGGCAGGGAATGAGCAGTTCTTC few TRBD1 TRBJ2-1 TRBV6-6
CSARNPGSDTQYF TGCAGTGCTAGAAATCCGGGGTCAGATACGCAGTATTTT many NA TRBJ2-3 TRBV20-1
CASSSGFGYTF TGTGCCAGCAGTTCCGGATTCGGCTACACCTTC few NA TRBJ1-2 TRBV2
CSARWGLATTDTQYF TGCAGTGCTAGATGGGGACTAGCGACCACAGATACGCAGTATTTT few TRBD2 TRBJ2-3 TRBV20-1
CASSRRVGNEQFF TGTGCCAGCAGCCGCCGGGTCGGCAATGAGCAGTTCTTC NA NA TRBJ2-1 TRBV6-2/TRBV6-3
CASSLIWTGNTEAFF TGTGCCAGCAGCTTAATCTGGACAGGGAACACTGAAGCTTTCTTT NA TRBD1 TRBJ1-1 TRBV7-2
CASSRSVQGGGQPQHF TGTGCCAGCAGCCGATCCGTACAGGGGGGAGGTCAGCCCCAGCATTTT few TRBD1 TRBJ1-5 TRBV6-5
CASSPMQGLAEQFF TGTGCCAGCAGCCCGATGCAGGGATTGGCTGAGCAGTTCTTC few NA TRBJ2-1 TRBV5-5
CASRTGLAGDYF TGTGCCAGCAGAACGGGACTAGCGGGGGACTACTTC few TRBD2 TRBJ2-1 TRBV6-2/TRBV6-3
CASSPPRVQGAFQETQYF TGTGCCAGCTCCCCCCCACGCGTGCAGGGGGCCTTCCAAGAGACCCAGTACTTC NA TRBD1 TRBJ2-5 TRBV18
CASSPGQGARYEQYF TGTGCCAGCAGCCCAGGACAGGGAGCGAGGTACGAGCAGTACTTC NA TRBD1 TRBJ2-7 TRBV6-6
CASSSSGTGGGQYF TGTGCCAGCAGCTCTTCCGGGACAGGGGGCGGGCAGTACTTC few TRBD1 TRBJ2-7 TRBV7-8
CASTLQGGTSGNEQFF TGTGCCAGCACCCTCCAGGGGGGGACTAGCGGGAATGAGCAGTTCTTC NA TRBD2 TRBJ2-1 TRBV7-8
CASSWDRSSYNEQFF TGCGCCAGCAGCTGGGACAGGAGCTCCTACAATGAGCAGTTCTTC many TRBD1 TRBJ2-1 TRBV5-1
CSARFGTGGPDSPLHF TGCAGTGCTAGGTTCGGGACAGGGGGACCCGATTCACCCCTCCACTTT NA TRBD1 TRBJ1-6 TRBV20-1
CASSSSRGVSPGNEQFF TGTGCCAGCAGCTCCTCCCGGGGGGTATCCCCAGGCAATGAGCAGTTCTTC NA TRBD2 TRBJ2-1 TRBV7-9
CASSSVLGQRNEKLFF TGTGCCAGCAGCTCAGTCCTTGGACAGCGAAATGAAAAACTGTTTTTT few NA TRBJ1-4 TRBV7-2
CASRGTGLTDTQYF TGTGCCAGCAGGGGGACAGGGTTAACAGATACTCAGTATTTT few TRBD1 TRBJ2-3 TRBV12-3/TRBV12-4
CASSASGGSNIQYF TGTGCCAGCAGCGCCTCTGGGGGTAGTAACATTCAGTACTTC NA NA TRBJ2-4 TRBV6-5
CASSQTGFIDYEQYF TGTGCCAGCAGTCAGACAGGTTTTATCGACTACGAGCAGTACTTC NA NA TRBJ2-7 TRBV12-3/TRBV12-4
CASSSTGTSWDEQFF TGTGCCAGCAGTTCTACAGGGACTAGTTGGGACGAGCAGTTCTTC NA TRBD2 TRBJ2-1 TRBV28
CASSVTDRNYEQYF TGTGCCAGCAGTGTAACCGACAGAAACTACGAGCAGTACTTC few NA TRBJ2-7 TRBV25-1
CASSQEQGGEQYF TGCGCCAGCAGCCAAGAACAGGGTGGGGAGCAGTACTTC many NA TRBJ2-7 TRBV4-3
CAWSGGRLYQETQYF TGTGCCTGGAGCGGGGGCCGGTTGTACCAAGAGACCCAGTACTTC few NA TRBJ2-5 TRBV30
CASSFGGSYPRYEQYF TGTGCCAGCAGTTTCGGGGGATCGTACCCCCGCTACGAGCAGTACTTC few NA TRBJ2-7 TRBV12-3/TRBV12-4
CASASGAYEQYF TGTGCCAGCGCATCAGGGGCCTACGAGCAGTACTTC many NA TRBJ2-7 TRBV6-5
CASFQGQGSTDTQYF TGCGCCAGCTTCCAAGGACAGGGAAGCACAGATACGCAGTATTTT many TRBD1 TRBJ2-3 TRBV5-1
CATSDFTSGGETQYF TGTGCCACCAGTGATTTTACCTCAGGCGGGGAGACCCAGTACTTC NA NA TRBJ2-5 TRBV24-1
CASSLRDSFPPLPF TGTGCCAGCAGCCTCCGGGACAGTTTCCCTCCCCTTCCCTTC few TRBD1 TRBJ2-1 TRBV5-6
CASSRAYNEQFF TGTGCCAGCAGTCGAGCGTACAATGAGCAGTTCTTC few NA TRBJ2-1 TRBV6-2/TRBV6-3
CASRIGGSVEQYF TGTGCCAGCAGAATAGGGGGGTCGGTCGAGCAGTACTTC few NA TRBJ2-7 TRBV7-2
CASSYDSAYYGYTF TGTGCCAGCAGTTACGACAGCGCCTACTATGGCTACACCTTC many NA TRBJ1-2 TRBV6-5
CASSRDRGNSNYGYTF TGCGCCAGCAGCAGGGACAGGGGGAACTCTAACTATGGCTACACCTTC few TRBD1 TRBJ1-2 TRBV5-1
CASRALGGEAFF TGTGCCAGCAGGGCCCTAGGAGGGGAGGCTTTCTTT many NA TRBJ1-1 TRBV12-3/TRBV12-4
CASSLALAGTSTDTQYF TGTGCCAGCAGCTTAGCCCTAGCGGGGACTAGCACAGATACGCAGTATTTT NA TRBD2 TRBJ2-3 TRBV7-6
CSALRTREETQYF TGCAGTGCTCTCCGGACTAGGGAAGAGACCCAGTACTTC NA TRBD2 TRBJ2-5 TRBV20-1
CSASSNNEQFF TGCAGTGCTAGCAGCAACAATGAGCAGTTCTTC many NA TRBJ2-1 TRBV20-1
CASREQQAKNIQYF TGTGCCAGCAGGGAACAACAAGCCAAAAACATTCAGTACTTC many NA TRBJ2-4 TRBV6-2/TRBV6-3
CATRSRSSYNEQFF TGTGCCACCCGGTCCAGGAGCTCCTACAATGAGCAGTTCTTC many NA TRBJ2-1 TRBV6-5
CASRRTSGTYEQYF TGTGCCAGCAGGCGGACTAGCGGTACCTACGAGCAGTACTTC few TRBD2 TRBJ2-7 TRBV6-2/TRBV6-3
CASSAHTGTTNEKLFF TGTGCCAGCAGTGCCCATACAGGGACCACTAATGAAAAACTGTTTTTT NA NA TRBJ1-4 TRBV25-1
CSARDPRGNQPQHF TGCAGTGCTAGAGATCCCAGGGGAAATCAGCCCCAGCATTTT many NA TRBJ1-5 TRBV20-1
CASSPWTVETQYF TGTGCCAGCAGCCCATGGACGGTAGAGACCCAGTACTTC few NA TRBJ2-5 TRBV12-3/TRBV12-4
CASSLDAGQGFFGYTF TGTGCCAGCAGCTTAGATGCAGGACAGGGGTTTTTCGGCTACACCTTC NA TRBD1 TRBJ1-2 TRBV7-2
CASSESTQYYGYTF TGTGCCAGCAGTGAATCAACACAGTACTATGGCTACACCTTC few NA TRBJ1-2 TRBV25-1